This TCR beta chain was sequenced for a study of blood T cell repertoires in COVID-19. About the research overall: Acute-phase and convalescent COVID-19 samples originated in the United States, Italy and Spain. PBMCs, B-cell-depleted T cells, or T cells provided the cDNA or gDNA that made up the material.

Original processing methods: Estimated nucleated cell counts came from reference gene primer amplification. The protocol was immunoSEQ multiplex PCR, while the TCRdb copy is restricted to in-frame clones and leaves out a portion. V and J calls and clone size follow that table, whereas D and trimming were derived from the DNA. The table records under 95,000 clones, about 68% of them present only once. From germline, CDR1 is KGHDR and CDR2 SFDVKD. The V and J ends lost 11 bases and 7 bases respectively, with 10 bases between them. The CDR3 is made up of 11 amino acids. Sequencing was done on a sample of peripheral blood. This chain uses TRBV24-1 with TRBJ2-2, with D unclear. The TCR comes from a middle-aged man with active or convalescent COVID-19. The CDR3 bases are TGTGCCATCGGGTCCGGCGGGGAGCTGTTTTTT. Translated, it gives CAIGSGGELFF.